The 27 T cell receptor beta chains below were found in one sample sequenced in a study of T cells in Graves' hyperthyroidism and ophthalmopathy. It was RNA transcripts that yielded the amplified TCR beta CDR3 regions. Researchers ran a first-round RT-PCR on the TCR CDR3 using the HTBI primer set. Each CDR3 protein is one row after TCRdb ran MiXCR on the multiplex PCR reads. This table holds more than 300,000 distinct CDR3 sequences, roughly 13% found once. The sequenced sample was blood. The receptor source for this set is a woman in her twenties or thirties with Graves' hyperthyroidism.

The gene calls are TRBV28 and TRBJ2-7; 11 nucleotides line up with TRBD1. Germline V gene sequence: CDR1 MDHEN, CDR2 SYDVKM. V lost 5 bases to trimming and J lost 4 bases; unmatched junction nucleotides: 10. The CDR3 is 16 amino acids. CDR3: CASSPIGTGGQYEQYF. CDR3 DNA: TGTGCCAGCAGTCCAATCGGGACAGGGGGTCAATACGAGCAGTACTTC.

This clonotype showed up just a few times. The chain recombines TRBV6-1 with TRBJ2-2; TRBD2 matches at 10 bases. Germline V gives CDR1 MNHNS, CDR2 SASEGT. There are 19 residues in the CDR3. Trimming at V came to 5 bases and at J to 4 bases, leaving 16 bases not matched to a gene. Here the CDR3 reads CASSPVGLAALGTTGELFF. CDR3 DNA sequence: TGTGCCAGCAGTCCAGTCGGACTAGCGGCCCTGGGGACCACCGGGGAGCTGTTTTTT.

The chain joins TRBV5-1 to TRBJ2-7; D is unclear. Germline V gene lookup returns CDR1 SGHRS and CDR2 YFSETQ. Trimming took off 4 bases at V and 2 bases at J, with 10 bases between the two ends. The CDR3 spans 13 residues. In DNA, the CDR3 is TGCGCCAGCAGCCTGCAGTTTGCCTACGAGCAGTACTTC. As protein: CASSLQFAYEQYF. The full variable domain, its missing parts supplied by reference TRBV5-1 and TRBJ2-7, is KAGVTQTPRYLIKTRGQQVTLSCSPISGHRSVSWYQQTPGQGLQFLFEYFSETQRNKGNFPGRFSGRQFSNSRSEMNVSTLELGDSALYLCASSLQFAYEQYFGPGTRLTVT.

The rearrangement uses TRBV20-1 and TRBJ2-5; 9 bases fit TRBD2. Trimming took 6 bases from V and 5 from J; bases not matched to a gene: 10. The CDR3 is 14 amino acids. The V gene's germline CDR1 is DFQATT and CDR2 SNEGSKA (reference sequence). This CDR3 is CSAERASGMETQYF. The CDR3 DNA is TGCAGTGCCGAGAGGGCTAGCGGGATGGAGACCCAGTACTTC.

This clonotype was found many times. The chain carries TRBV11-2 and TRBJ2-1, with 8 bases lining up with TRBD2. V dropped 5 bases and J dropped 7; count of bases not matched to a gene: 13. Germline loops: CDR1 SGHAT, CDR2 FQNNGV. The CDR3 sequence is 16 residues long. CDR3 region: CASSPGAGVTPNEQFF. For the CDR3, the DNA is TGTGCCAGCAGCCCAGGAGCGGGAGTAACTCCAAATGAGCAGTTCTTC.

A remark on this clonotype: A much larger clonotype is one base distant, so this may be a read error. J is TRBJ2-7 and V is TRBV7-9; D might be TRBD1 or TRBD2, each matching 5 bases. The germline V gene has CDR1 SEHNR and CDR2 FQNEAQ (reference sequence). CDR3 length: 14 amino acids. This CDR3 is CASSSRARGYEQCF. For the CDR3, the DNA is TGTGCCAGCAGCTCGAGAGCGAGGGGCTACGAGCAGTGCTTC.

The sample holds many counts of this clonotype. V gene TRBV5-1 combines with J gene TRBJ1-1, with 7 bases aligning to TRBD1. Germline V CDR1 and CDR2: SGHRS, YFSETQ. Trimming removed 0 bases from V and 1 base from J; junction bases left unmatched: 3. The CDR3 runs to 15 residues. The CDR3 loop is CASSLVGTENTEAFF. The CDR3 DNA follows: TGCGCCAGCAGCTTGGTCGGGACAGAGAACACTGAAGCTTTCTTT.

In this sample, this clonotype turned up many times. J is TRBJ2-3 and V is TRBV2; D remains ambiguous. Germline V gene sequence: CDR1 SNHLY, CDR2 FYNNEI. The germline V and J ends were trimmed by 1 base and 4 bases, with 9 bases remaining between them. There are 14 residues in the CDR3. This chain's CDR3 is CASSEEVISDTQYF. CDR3 DNA sequence: TGTGCCAGCAGTGAAGAGGTTATATCAGATACGCAGTATTTT.

The sample holds many counts of this clonotype. V gene TRBV20-1 combines with J gene TRBJ1-2; D might be TRBD1 (5 bases). The CDR3 runs 17 residues. Trimming shortened V by 0 bases and J by 1 base, and 18 bases separated the two germline ends. Germline V lookup: CDR1 DFQATT, CDR2 SNEGSKA (reference sequence). CDR3 DNA sequence: TGCAGTGCTAGAGATCTGGCGAGGGGCAGAAGTAACTATGGCTACACCTTC. It translates to CSARDLARGRSNYGYTF.

On this clonotype itself: This may come from a read error, since a much larger clone is one base off. The chain has TRBV20-1 and TRBJ1-5, with unresolved D. V lost 5 bases to trimming and J lost 5 bases, with 10 bases between them. The CDR3 runs to 12 residues. The V gene's germline CDR1 is DFQATT and CDR2 SNEGSKA (reference sequence). DNA of the CDR3: TGCAGTGCTGGGATTTCTGATCAGCCCCAGCATTTT. Translation: CSAGISDQPQHF.

This chain joins TRBV7-3 and TRBJ2-1; 9 nucleotides match TRBD2. The germline V gene encodes CDR1 SGHTA and CDR2 FQGTGA. The V segment lost 3 bases and the J segment 6 bases; nucleotides outside the gene matches: 6. The CDR3 length is 15 residues. The CDR3 nucleotides are TGTGCCAGCAGCTTCTGGGCTAGCGGGATCAATGAGCAGTTCTTC. It translates to CASSFWASGINEQFF.

This clonotype was found a few times. The rearrangement links TRBV27 to TRBJ1-1, with unresolved D. CDR3 size: 12 residues. The germline V gene has CDR1 MNHEY and CDR2 SMNVEV (reference sequence). Between the trimmed V and J ends, which lost 8 bases and 1 base, there was a span of 8 bases. CDR3 coding DNA: TGTGCCAGCGGTCGGAAGAACACTGAAGCTTTCTTT. Its protein is CASGRKNTEAFF.

This chain joins TRBV29-1 and TRBJ2-3; 12 bases are shared with TRBD1. This CDR3 has 14 residues. Trimming removed 2 bases from V and 6 bases from J; junction bases left unmatched: 3. The germline CDR1 and CDR2 sequences are SQVTM and ANQGSEA. The CDR3 region is CSVEWDRGLDTQYF. The DNA of the CDR3 is TGCAGCGTTGAATGGGACAGGGGGCTGGATACGCAGTATTTT.

A word on this clonotype: A read error may be the cause here, since a much bigger clone is one base away. The J gene is TRBJ2-5, the V gene TRBV6-1; D uncertain. CDR3 length: 14 amino acids. Germline V gives CDR1 MNHNS, CDR2 SASEGT. In DNA form, the CDR3 reads TGTCCCAGCAGTGCGCGACCGGGTACAGAGACCCAGTACTTC. Amino acids: CPSSARPGTETQYF.

Comment on this clonotype: A read error is possible here, since a much larger clone lies one base away. Here the CDR3 DNA reads TGCAGTGCTACGGGGTTGTGGGGGGCCATGTCTGGCAGAGATACGCAGTATTTT. This translates into CSATGLWGAMSGRDTQYF. This rearrangement joins TRBV20-1 to TRBJ2-3, with D possibly called TRBD1 or TRBD2 (6 bases each). Germline V gene data show CDR1 as DFQATT and CDR2 as SNEGSKA (reference sequence). Trimming took 4 bases from V and 5 from J, leaving 28 bases between them. CDR3 size: 18 residues.

V gene TRBV12-3 or TRBV12-4 combines with J gene TRBJ2-3, with TRBD2 matching over 7 bases. With V trimmed by 5 bases and J by 2 bases, 7 bases remained unmatched. This CDR3 spans 15 amino acids. This CDR3 is CASSGDYPSTDTQYF. The DNA of the CDR3 is TGTGCCAGCAGTGGGGACTACCCGTCCACAGATACGCAGTATTTT.

This clonotype was seen ten or more times. The rearrangement links TRBV12-3 or TRBV12-4 to TRBJ2-1, with 9 positions matching TRBD2. The CDR3 covers 15 residues. Germline trimming cut 1 base from V and 6 bases from J; bases unmatched to any gene: 4. CDR3 in amino acids: CASSLGLAGTNEQFF. The CDR3 DNA sequence: TGTGCCAGCAGTTTAGGCCTAGCGGGGACCAATGAGCAGTTCTTC.

This clonotype was recorded at least ten times. V and J are TRBV28 and TRBJ2-7; D is uncertain. This CDR3 spans 16 amino acids. V lost 4 bases to trimming and J lost 3 bases, with 19 bases between them. CDR1 is MDHEN, CDR2 SYDVKM, per germline. The CDR3 bases are TGTGCCAGCAGTTCTCCCCCCGACTGGCTTGACTACGAGCAGTACTTC. Translated: CASSSPPDWLDYEQYF.

The chain couples TRBV27 to TRBJ1-2; D remains unclear. V lost 3 bases to trimming and J lost 6 bases, with 11 bases between them. Germline CDR1 MNHEY, CDR2 SMNVEV (reference sequence). The CDR3 spans 13 residues. In nucleotides, the CDR3 is TGTGCCAGCAGTTTGATGGGTGCTGATGGCTACACCTTC. Translated: CASSLMGADGYTF.

With regard to this clonotype: A clone one base away is much larger, so this may be a read error. The rearrangement links TRBV12-3 or TRBV12-4 to TRBJ2-7, with D possibly matching TRBD2 (5 bases). V was shortened by 3 bases and J by 3 bases, with 15 bases between the two germline ends. CDR3 length: 15 amino acids. CDR3 in DNA: TGTGCCAGCAGTTTCGGTCGAGCGGAAGGCTACGAGCAGTACTTC. Translation: CASSFGRAEGYEQYF.

This clonotype was picked up a small number of times. This chain connects TRBV2 to TRBJ1-1; possibly TRBD1 for D (5 bases). The CDR3 extends over 16 amino acids. CDR1 and CDR2 (germline): SNHLY, FYNNEI. V lost 1 base and J lost 1, with 13 bases in between. The CDR3 reads CASSEVAGNRNTEAFF. The CDR3 bases are TGTGCCAGCAGTGAAGTTGCAGGGAATCGGAACACTGAAGCTTTCTTT.

This clonotype has a count of ten or more. The CDR3 DNA reads as TGTGCCAGCAGCCGAGCAGGGAGGGGGGGCACAGATACGCAGTATTTT. It specifies CASSRAGRGGTDTQYF. The genes are TRBV11-2 and TRBJ2-3; the D gene is possibly TRBD2 (7 bases). Germline loops: CDR1 SGHAT, CDR2 FQNNGV. CDR3 length equals 16 residues. Deletions cut 5 bases from V and 1 base from J, with 16 bases between.

Remarks on this clonotype: It may be a read error: a sequence one base away is much more abundant. The chain joins TRBV12-3 or TRBV12-4 to TRBJ2-7; a weak D match, TRBD2 (5 bases). The CDR3 length is 12 residues. Trimming took 6 bases from V and 5 from J, leaving 11 bases between them. CDR3 region: CASSNGVDEQYF. The CDR3 nucleotides read TGTGCCAGCAGCAACGGGGTCGACGAGCAGTACTTC.

This clonotype was found once. J is TRBJ2-1 and V is TRBV6-2 or TRBV6-3; D might be TRBD1 (5 bases). This CDR3 region has 15 residues. Per germline, CDR1 MNHEY and CDR2 SVGEGT. With 5 bases removed from V and 5 bases from J, the gap between germline ends came to 16 bases. The CDR3 DNA reads TGTGCCAGCAGTAGAGCAGGGTCGGGCAACAATGAGCAGTTCTTC. Its protein is CASSRAGSGNNEQFF.

This clonotype was detected a few times. CDR3 coding DNA: TGTGCCAGCAGGTCTACTAGCATTAGCGAGCAGTTCTTC. Amino acids: CASRSTSISEQFF. The J gene is TRBJ2-1, the V gene TRBV6-1; possible D gene TRBD2, 6 bases. V dropped 6 bases and J dropped 10 bases, with 16 bases sitting between them. Germline-derived CDR1 and CDR2 are MNHNS and SASEGT. The length of the CDR3 is 13 residues.

The chain is built from TRBV25-1 and TRBJ1-1; D remains ambiguous. Germline assignment: CDR1 MGHDK and CDR2 SYGVNS. V lost 0 bases and J 7 bases, leaving 12 bases between the germline ends. The CDR3 runs 14 residues. The CDR3 region has the DNA TGTGCCAGCAGTGAATATTCGCACCGAAGTGAAGCTTTCTTT. Its protein is CASSEYSHRSEAFF.

This clonotype was found many times. This chain connects TRBV10-3 to TRBJ1-1, with a tentative D call TRBD1 (6 bases). Germline CDR1 ENHRY, CDR2 SYGVKD. CDR3 length: 13 amino acids. V lost 2 bases and J lost 5, with 9 bases in between. CDR3 DNA: TGTGCCATCAGTGAGGATAGGGGGACTGAAGCTTTCTTT. The encoded protein is CAISEDRGTEAFF.